Below, 11 T cell receptor beta chains from the same sample are listed, as sequenced in a study of blood T cells in healthy people across ages. A second PCR of about 6 to 12 cycles used a sample-barcoded 5' primer and a J-beta primer mix. One entry per CDR3 protein, called by TCRdb with MiXCR from the 5' RACE reads. Of 850,000 to 950,000 distinct CDR3 sequences in the sample, less than 35% were seen once. Sequenced material: blood. All receptors derive from an elderly woman in good health.

As concerns this clonotype: This may arise from a read error, as a much more abundant clone is one base away. The chain carries TRBV29-1 and TRBJ1-1; 8 nucleotides line up with TRBD1. The CDR3 covers 15 residues. The germline V gene encodes CDR1 SQVTM and CDR2 ANQGSEA. J gave up 7 bases and V 2 bases, and 12 bases lay outside the gene matches. The CDR3 here is CSVERGGTGLGEAFF. In DNA form, the CDR3 reads TGCAGCGTTGAACGGGGTGGGACAGGCCTTGGTGAAGCTTTCTTT.

This clonotype was seen more than once but under ten times. A much larger clonotype is one base distant, so this may be a read error. The V gene is TRBV27, the J gene TRBJ1-6; D unclear. Germline lookup yields CDR1 MNHEY and CDR2 SMNVEV (reference sequence). This CDR3 contains 14 residues. As DNA, the CDR3 is TGTGCCAGCAGTTTATCTGGGTTAGGGTCACCCCGCCACTTT. It encodes CASSLSGLGSPRHF.

This chain joins TRBV5-1 and TRBJ2-3; 9 bases match TRBD2. Germline trimming cut 1 base from V and 3 bases from J; bases unmatched to any gene: 9. In germline, CDR1 is SGHRS, CDR2 YFSETQ. This CDR3 comprises 17 residues. The CDR3 nucleotides are TGCGCCAGCAGCTTGTCGAGGTTAGCGGGGGATACAGATACGCAGTATTTT. It translates to CASSLSRLAGDTDTQYF.

The V call is TRBV9, the J call TRBJ1-1; TRBD1 might be the D (5 bases). The CDR3 length is 15 residues. V lost 0 bases and J lost 8, with 17 bases in between. Germline CDR1 SGDLS, CDR2 YYNGEE. The DNA for the CDR3 is TGTGCCAGCAGCGTAGTTGTCGAGGGACGGGGAGAAGCTTTCTTT. Translation gives CASSVVVEGRGEAFF.

Concerning this clonotype itself: A much larger clone sits a single nucleotide away, making a read error possible. The chain recombines TRBV12-3 or TRBV12-4 with TRBJ2-5; TRBD2 matches 11 bases. Trimming cost V 3 bases and J 11 bases; bases outside gene matches: 11. CDR3 length equals 15 residues. The CDR3 region is CASSLASGGQGEQYF. In DNA form, the CDR3 reads TGTGCCAGCAGTTTGGCTAGCGGGGGGCAGGGTGAGCAGTACTTC.

This clonotype was seen more than once but under ten times. V and J are TRBV7-2 and TRBJ1-1; 9 bases map to TRBD1. J was trimmed by 4 bases and V by 5 bases; bases with no gene match: 5. The CDR3 is made up of 14 amino acids. Looked up from germline, CDR1 is SGHTA and CDR2 is FQGNSA. The CDR3 nucleotides are TGTGCCAGCAGCCAGGGACAGGGAAGCACTGAAGCTTTCTTT. Its translation: CASSQGQGSTEAFF.

This clonotype showed up many times. The chain carries TRBV7-2 and TRBJ2-1, with D maybe TRBD1 (5 bases). Looked up from germline, CDR1 is SGHTA and CDR2 is FQGNSA. This CDR3 spans 15 amino acids. The V end lost 2 bases, the J end lost 2 bases, and 10 bases lay between the germline ends. CDR3 sequence (DNA): TGTGCCAGCAGCTTACAGGGATCCCCCTACAATGAGCAGTTCTTC. Translating it yields CASSLQGSPYNEQFF.

This clonotype was picked up many times. This rearrangement joins TRBV12-3 or TRBV12-4 to TRBJ1-5; D might be TRBD1 (6 bases). The CDR3 loop spans 18 amino acids. Trimming took 5 bases from V and 0 from J, leaving 20 bases between them. The CDR3 loop reads CASSRNKGGGNSNQPQHF. In DNA form, the CDR3 reads TGTGCCAGCAGTCGAAACAAGGGAGGGGGGAATAGCAATCAGCCCCAGCATTTT.

This clonotype was counted many times. The rearrangement uses TRBV7-8 and TRBJ2-7; 13 bases are shared with TRBD2. V was clipped by 4 bases and J by 4 bases; unmatched bases: 16. Germline V gives CDR1 SGHVS, CDR2 FQNEAQ. The CDR3 consists of 19 residues. The CDR3 here is CASSSQHSTSGGARYEQYF. The DNA of the CDR3 is TGTGCCAGCAGCTCCCAACACAGCACTAGCGGGGGGGCCCGATACGAGCAGTACTTC.

This clonotype has a count of ten or more. V usage is TRBV20-1 and J usage is TRBJ2-7; 8 positions agree with TRBD1. V was pared by 6 bases and J by 4 bases, with 2 bases of the junction left unmatched. This CDR3 is 11 amino acids long. Germline V gene sequence: CDR1 DFQATT, CDR2 SNEGSKA (reference sequence). CDR3 in DNA: TGCAGTGCCAGGGGGCAGTACGAGCAGTACTTC. Protein product: CSARGQYEQYF.

This clonotype was seen only a few times. The V and J genes are TRBV2 and TRBJ1-2, with D perhaps matching TRBD1 (5 bases). Deletions cut 6 bases from V and 4 bases from J, with 18 bases between. The CDR3 contains 15 residues. CDR1 SNHLY and CDR2 FYNNEI come from the germline V gene. In nucleotides, the CDR3 is TGTGCCAGCAGCCCGACCCGGGGCTATGGCTATGGCTACACCTTC. This encodes CASSPTRGYGYGYTF.